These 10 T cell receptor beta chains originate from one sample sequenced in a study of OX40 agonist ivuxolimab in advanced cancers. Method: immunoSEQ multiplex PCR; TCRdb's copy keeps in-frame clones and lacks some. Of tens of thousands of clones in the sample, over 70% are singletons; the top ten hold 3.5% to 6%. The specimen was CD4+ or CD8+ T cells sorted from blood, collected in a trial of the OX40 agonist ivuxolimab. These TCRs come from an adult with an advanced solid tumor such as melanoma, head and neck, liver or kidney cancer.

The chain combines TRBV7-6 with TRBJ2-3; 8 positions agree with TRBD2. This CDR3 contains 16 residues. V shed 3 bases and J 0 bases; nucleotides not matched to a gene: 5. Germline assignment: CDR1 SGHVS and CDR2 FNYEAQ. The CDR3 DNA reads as TGTGCCAGCAGCTTTTACGGGGGGGCTAGCACAGATACGCAGTATTTT. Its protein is CASSFYGGASTDTQYF.

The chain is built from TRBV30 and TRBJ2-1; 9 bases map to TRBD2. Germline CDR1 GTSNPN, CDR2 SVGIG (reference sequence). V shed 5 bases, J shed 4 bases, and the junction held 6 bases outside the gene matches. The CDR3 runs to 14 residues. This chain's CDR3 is CAWALAGPYNEQFF. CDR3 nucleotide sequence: TGTGCCTGGGCGCTAGCGGGACCATACAATGAGCAGTTCTTC. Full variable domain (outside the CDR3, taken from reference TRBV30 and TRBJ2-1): SQTIHQWPATLVQPVGSPLSLECTVEGTSNPNLYWYRQAAGRGLQLLFYSVGIGQISSEVPQNLSASRPQDRQFILSSKKLLLSDSGFYLCAWALAGPYNEQFFGPGTRLTVL.

Here the CDR3 DNA reads TGTGCCTGGAACCGGGGTTTGGGTGGAGATGGCTACACCTTC. The encoded protein is CAWNRGLGGDGYTF. The chain has TRBV30 and TRBJ1-2; D remains unclear. CDR3 length equals 14 residues. CDR1 and CDR2 from the germline V gene are GTSNPN and SVGIG (reference sequence). The V gene lost 4 bases and the J gene lost 6 bases, with 18 bases spanning the gap.

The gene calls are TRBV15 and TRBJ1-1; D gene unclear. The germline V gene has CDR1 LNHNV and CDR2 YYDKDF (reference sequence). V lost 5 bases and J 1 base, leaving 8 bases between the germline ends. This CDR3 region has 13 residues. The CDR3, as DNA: TGTGCCACCAGCTATCCTTCGAACACTGAAGCTTTCTTT. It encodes CATSYPSNTEAFF.

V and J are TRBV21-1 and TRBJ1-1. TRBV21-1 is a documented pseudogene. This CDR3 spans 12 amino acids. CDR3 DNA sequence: TGTGCCAGCAGCAAAGGGGGGTGGGAAGCTTTCTTT. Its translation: CASSKGGWEAFF.

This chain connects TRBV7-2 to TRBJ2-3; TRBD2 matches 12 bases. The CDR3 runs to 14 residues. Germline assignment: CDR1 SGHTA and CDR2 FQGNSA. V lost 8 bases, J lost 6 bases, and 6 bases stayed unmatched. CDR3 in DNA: TGTGCCAGCGGACTAGCGGGGAAGTGGGATACGCAGTATTTT. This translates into CASGLAGKWDTQYF.

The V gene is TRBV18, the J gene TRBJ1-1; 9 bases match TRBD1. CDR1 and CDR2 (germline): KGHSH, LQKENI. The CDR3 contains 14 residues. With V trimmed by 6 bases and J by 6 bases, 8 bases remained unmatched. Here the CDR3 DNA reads TGTGCCAGCTCTCTCATCGACAGGGGGGCTGAAGCTTTCTTT. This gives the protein CASSLIDRGAEAFF.

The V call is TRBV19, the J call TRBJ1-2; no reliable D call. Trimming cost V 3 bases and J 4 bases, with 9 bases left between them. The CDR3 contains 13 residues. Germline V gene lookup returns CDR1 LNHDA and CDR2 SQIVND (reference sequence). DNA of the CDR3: TGTGCCAGTAGTATTGTTGCACGCTATGGCTACACCTTC. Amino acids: CASSIVARYGYTF.

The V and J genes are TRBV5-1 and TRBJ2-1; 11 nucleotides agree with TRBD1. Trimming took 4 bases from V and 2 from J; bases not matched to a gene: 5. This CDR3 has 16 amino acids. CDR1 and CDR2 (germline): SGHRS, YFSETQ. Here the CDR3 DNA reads TGCGCCAGCAGCGGGGAGGGACAGGGGGCCTACAATGAGCAGTTCTTC. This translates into CASSGEGQGAYNEQFF.

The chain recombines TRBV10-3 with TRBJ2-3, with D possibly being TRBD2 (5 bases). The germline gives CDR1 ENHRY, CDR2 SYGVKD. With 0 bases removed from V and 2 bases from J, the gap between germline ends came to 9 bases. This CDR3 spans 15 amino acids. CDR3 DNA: TGTGCCATCAGTGAGTCCAGCGGATACACAGATACGCAGTATTTT. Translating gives CAISESSGYTDTQYF.